Reported below is one T cell receptor (beta chain). TCRdb analysed the 5' RACE reads with MiXCR anew, one entry per CDR3 protein. The table lists 35,000 to 45,000 distinct CDR3 sequences, roughly 7.2% of them singletons. This record comes from a study of T-cell memory formation after mild COVID-19. V lost 3 bases and J lost 1, with 11 bases in between. CDR3 length equals 15 residues. Germline lookup yields CDR1 SGDLS and CDR2 YYNGEE. The sequence derives from a young man who had mild COVID-19 (a few samples of this study predate the infection). Cell type and time point are not known. The sample was PBMCs or a T cell subset sorted from them (not recorded which). The J gene is TRBJ1-3, the V gene TRBV9; D gene ambiguous. For the CDR3, the DNA is TGTGCCAGCAGCGAGGGTCCGTGGTCTGGAAACACCATATATTTT. This sequence encodes CASSEGPWSGNTIYF.